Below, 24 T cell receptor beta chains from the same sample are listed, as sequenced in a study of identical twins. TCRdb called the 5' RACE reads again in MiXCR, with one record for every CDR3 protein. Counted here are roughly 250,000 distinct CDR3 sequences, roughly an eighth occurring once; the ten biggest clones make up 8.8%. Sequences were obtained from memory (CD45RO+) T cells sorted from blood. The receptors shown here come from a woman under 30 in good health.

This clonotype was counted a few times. The DNA of the CDR3 is TGCAGTGCTAGAGAGCCGGGGACAGAAACTTCACCCCTCCACTTT. It specifies CSAREPGTETSPLHF. The gene calls are TRBV20-1 and TRBJ1-6, with 7 nucleotides matching TRBD1. The trim removed 0 bases at V and 9 bases at J, leaving 8 bases unmatched. This CDR3 region has 15 residues. The germline V gene has CDR1 DFQATT and CDR2 SNEGSKA (reference sequence).

DNA of the CDR3: TGCAGTGCCCAGAAGACTAGGGGCTTCTACAATGAGCAGTTCTTC. Encoded protein: CSAQKTRGFYNEQFF. The chain couples TRBV20-1 to TRBJ2-1; D is perhaps TRBD2 (6 bases). Germline lookup yields CDR1 DFQATT and CDR2 SNEGSKA (reference sequence). V was cut by 6 bases and J by 3 bases, with 18 bases left in between. The CDR3 length is 15 residues.

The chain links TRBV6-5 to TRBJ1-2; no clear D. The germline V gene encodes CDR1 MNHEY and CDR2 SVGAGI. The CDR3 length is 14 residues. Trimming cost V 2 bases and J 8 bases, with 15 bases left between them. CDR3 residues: CASSYGAGLGGYTF. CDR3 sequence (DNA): TGTGCCAGCAGTTACGGTGCGGGATTAGGAGGCTACACCTTC.

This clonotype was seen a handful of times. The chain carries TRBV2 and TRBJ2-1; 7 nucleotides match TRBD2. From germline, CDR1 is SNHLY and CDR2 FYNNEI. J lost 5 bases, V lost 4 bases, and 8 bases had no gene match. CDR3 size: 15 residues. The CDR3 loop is CASSVSGGANNEQFF. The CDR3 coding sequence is TGTGCCAGCAGTGTCTCGGGGGGAGCAAACAATGAGCAGTTCTTC.

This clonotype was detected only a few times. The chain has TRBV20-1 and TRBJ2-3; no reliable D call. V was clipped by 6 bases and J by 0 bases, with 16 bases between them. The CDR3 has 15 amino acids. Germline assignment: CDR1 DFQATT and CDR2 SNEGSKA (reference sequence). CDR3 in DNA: TGCAGTGCCAAAAAGGTCCGGCCTAGCACAGATACGCAGTATTTT. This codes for CSAKKVRPSTDTQYF.

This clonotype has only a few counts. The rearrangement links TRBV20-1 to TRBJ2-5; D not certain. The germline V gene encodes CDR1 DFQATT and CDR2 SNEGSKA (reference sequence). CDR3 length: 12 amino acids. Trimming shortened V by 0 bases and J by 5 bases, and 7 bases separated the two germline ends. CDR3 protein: CSARDRIETQYF. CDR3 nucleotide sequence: TGCAGTGCTAGAGATCGAATTGAGACCCAGTACTTC.

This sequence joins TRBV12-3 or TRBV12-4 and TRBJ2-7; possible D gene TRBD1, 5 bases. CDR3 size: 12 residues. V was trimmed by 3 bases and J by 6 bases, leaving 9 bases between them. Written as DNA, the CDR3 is TGTGCCAGCAGTTTGGGGCCCGTCGAGCAGTACTTC. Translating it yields CASSLGPVEQYF.

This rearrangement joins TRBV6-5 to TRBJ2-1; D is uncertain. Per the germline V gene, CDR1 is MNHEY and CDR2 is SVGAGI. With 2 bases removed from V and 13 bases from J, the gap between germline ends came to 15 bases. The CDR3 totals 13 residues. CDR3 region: CASSYGPERRQFF. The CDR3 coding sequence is TGTGCCAGCAGTTACGGCCCGGAGAGGCGTCAGTTCTTC.

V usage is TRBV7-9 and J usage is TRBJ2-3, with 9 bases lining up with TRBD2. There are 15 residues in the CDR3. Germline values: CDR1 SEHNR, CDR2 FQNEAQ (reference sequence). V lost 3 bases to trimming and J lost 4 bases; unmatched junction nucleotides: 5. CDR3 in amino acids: CASSLGAGGADTQYF. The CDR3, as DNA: TGTGCCAGCAGCTTGGGAGCGGGGGGCGCAGATACGCAGTATTTT.

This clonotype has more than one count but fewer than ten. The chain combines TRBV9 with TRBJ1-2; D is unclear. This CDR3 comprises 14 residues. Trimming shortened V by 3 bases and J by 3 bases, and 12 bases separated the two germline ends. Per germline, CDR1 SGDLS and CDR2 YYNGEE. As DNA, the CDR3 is TGTGCCAGCAGCGGGCCAGGCGAATACTATGGCTACACCTTC. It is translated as CASSGPGEYYGYTF.

CDR3 bases: TGCAGGCCTTCGGGGGGCCACTATGGCTACACCTTC. Protein sequence: CRPSGGHYGYTF. The gene calls are TRBV20-1 and TRBJ1-2; D may be TRBD1 (6 bases). CDR1 and CDR2 from the germline V gene are DFQATT and SNEGSKA (reference sequence). The CDR3 consists of 12 residues.

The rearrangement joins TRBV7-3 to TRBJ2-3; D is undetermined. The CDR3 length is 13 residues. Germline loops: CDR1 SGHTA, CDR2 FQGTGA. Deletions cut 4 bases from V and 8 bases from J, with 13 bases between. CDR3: CASSSEVRGTQYF. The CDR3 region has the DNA TGTGCCAGCAGCTCAGAGGTCCGCGGTACGCAGTATTTT.

The CDR3 protein is CASTLRGPGADTQYF. Written as DNA, the CDR3 is TGTGCCAGCACTTTACGGGGGCCGGGGGCAGATACGCAGTATTTT. This chain connects TRBV6-5 to TRBJ2-3; possibly TRBD1 or TRBD2 for D (6 bases each). This CDR3 spans 15 amino acids. Germline CDR1 and CDR2: MNHEY and SVGAGI. The ends were cut back, 7 bases at V and 4 bases at J, with 18 bases in the middle.

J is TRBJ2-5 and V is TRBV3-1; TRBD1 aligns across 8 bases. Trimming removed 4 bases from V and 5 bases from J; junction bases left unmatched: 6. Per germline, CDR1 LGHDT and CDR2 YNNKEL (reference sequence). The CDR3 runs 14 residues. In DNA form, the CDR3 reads TGTGCCAGCAGCCGGGGGACAGGAGGGGAGACCCAGTACTTC. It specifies CASSRGTGGETQYF.

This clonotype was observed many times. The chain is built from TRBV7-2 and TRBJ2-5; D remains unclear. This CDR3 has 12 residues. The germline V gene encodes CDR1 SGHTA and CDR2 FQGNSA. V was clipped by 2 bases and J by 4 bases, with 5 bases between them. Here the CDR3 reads CASSLSRETQYF. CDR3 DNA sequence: TGTGCCAGCAGCTTATCCCGAGAGACCCAGTACTTC.

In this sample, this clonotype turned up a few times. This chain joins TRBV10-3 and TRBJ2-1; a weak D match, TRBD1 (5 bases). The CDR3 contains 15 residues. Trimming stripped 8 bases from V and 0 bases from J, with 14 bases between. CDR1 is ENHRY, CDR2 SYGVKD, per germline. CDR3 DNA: TGTGCCATCGGCACAGGTTTTAGCTCCTACAATGAGCAGTTCTTC. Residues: CAIGTGFSSYNEQFF.

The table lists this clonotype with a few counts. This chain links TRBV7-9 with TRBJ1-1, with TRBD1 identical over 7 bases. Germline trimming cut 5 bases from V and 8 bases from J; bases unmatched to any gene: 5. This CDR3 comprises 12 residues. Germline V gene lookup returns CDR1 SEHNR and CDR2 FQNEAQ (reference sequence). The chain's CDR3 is CASSTGRGEAFF. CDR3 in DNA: TGTGCCAGCAGCACCGGCAGGGGGGAAGCTTTCTTT.

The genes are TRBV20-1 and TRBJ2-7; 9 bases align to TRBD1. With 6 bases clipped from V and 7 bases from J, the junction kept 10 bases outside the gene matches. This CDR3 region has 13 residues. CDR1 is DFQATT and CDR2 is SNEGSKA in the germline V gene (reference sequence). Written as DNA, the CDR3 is TGCAGTGCGGGGCTGGGACAGGGTAGGGAGCAGTACTTC. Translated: CSAGLGQGREQYF.

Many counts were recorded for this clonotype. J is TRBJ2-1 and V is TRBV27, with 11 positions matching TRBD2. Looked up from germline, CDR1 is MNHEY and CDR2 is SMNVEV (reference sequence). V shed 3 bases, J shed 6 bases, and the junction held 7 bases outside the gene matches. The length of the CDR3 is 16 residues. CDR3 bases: TGTGCCAGCAGTTTTCTGGGACTAGCGGAAGTCAATGAGCAGTTCTTC. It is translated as CASSFLGLAEVNEQFF.

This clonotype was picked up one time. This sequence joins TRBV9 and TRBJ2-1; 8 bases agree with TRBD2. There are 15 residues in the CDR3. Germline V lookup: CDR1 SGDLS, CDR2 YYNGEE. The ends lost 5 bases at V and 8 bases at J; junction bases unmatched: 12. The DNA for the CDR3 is TGTGCCAGCAGTGAAACTAGCGGCGTCTCCTATGAGCAGTTCTTC. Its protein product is CASSETSGVSYEQFF.

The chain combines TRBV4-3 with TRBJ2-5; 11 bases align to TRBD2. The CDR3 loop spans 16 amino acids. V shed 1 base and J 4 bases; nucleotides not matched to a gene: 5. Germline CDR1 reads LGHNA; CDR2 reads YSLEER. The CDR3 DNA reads TGCGCCAGCAGCCAAGGTAGCGGGAGGGTCCGAGAGACCCAGTACTTC. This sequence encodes CASSQGSGRVRETQYF.

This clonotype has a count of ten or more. In DNA form, the CDR3 reads TGCAGCGTTGAAGGACACGGGGGAAGGCGACCCACCGGGGAGCTGTTTTTT. Its protein product is CSVEGHGGRRPTGELFF. The V call is TRBV29-1, the J call TRBJ2-2; possible D gene TRBD2, 6 bases. The germline V and J ends were trimmed by 1 base and 4 bases, with 19 bases remaining between them. The CDR3 is 17 amino acids. Germline CDR1 is SQVTM and CDR2 is ANQGSEA.

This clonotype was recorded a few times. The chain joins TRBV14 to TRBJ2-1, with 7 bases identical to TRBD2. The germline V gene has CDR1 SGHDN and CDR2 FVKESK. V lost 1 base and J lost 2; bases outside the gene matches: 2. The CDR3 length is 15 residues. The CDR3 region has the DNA TGTGCCAGCAGCCAAGCGGGACTAACCTACAATGAGCAGTTCTTC. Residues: CASSQAGLTYNEQFF.

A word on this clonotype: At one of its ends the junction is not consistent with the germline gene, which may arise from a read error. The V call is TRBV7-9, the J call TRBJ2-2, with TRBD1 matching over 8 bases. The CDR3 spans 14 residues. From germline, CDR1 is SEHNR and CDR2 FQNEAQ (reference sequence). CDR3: CASRRTGGYGELFF. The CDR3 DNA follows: TGTGCTAGCAGAAGAACAGGGGGTTACGGGGAGCTGTTTTTT.